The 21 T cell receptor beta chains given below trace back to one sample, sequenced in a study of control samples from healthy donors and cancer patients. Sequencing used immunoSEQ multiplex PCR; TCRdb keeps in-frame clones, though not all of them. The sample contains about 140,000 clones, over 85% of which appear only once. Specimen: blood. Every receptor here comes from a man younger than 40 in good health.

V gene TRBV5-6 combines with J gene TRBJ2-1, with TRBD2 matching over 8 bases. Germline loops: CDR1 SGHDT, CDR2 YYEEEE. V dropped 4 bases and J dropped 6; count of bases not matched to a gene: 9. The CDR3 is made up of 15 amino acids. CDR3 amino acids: CASSREGGVVNEQFF. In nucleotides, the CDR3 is TGTGCCAGCAGCCGGGAGGGGGGAGTGGTCAATGAGCAGTTCTTC.

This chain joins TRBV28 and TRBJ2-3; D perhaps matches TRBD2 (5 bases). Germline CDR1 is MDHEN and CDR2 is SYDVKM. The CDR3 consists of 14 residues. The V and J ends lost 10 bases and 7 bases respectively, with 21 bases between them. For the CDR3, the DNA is TGTGCCACCACCGGACTTCCAGAGGGAAATACGCAGTATTTT. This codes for CATTGLPEGNTQYF.

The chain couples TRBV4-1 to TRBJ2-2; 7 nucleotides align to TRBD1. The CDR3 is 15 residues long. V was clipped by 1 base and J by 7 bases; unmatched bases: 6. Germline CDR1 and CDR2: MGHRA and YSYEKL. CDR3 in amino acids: CASSQAQGVIGELFF. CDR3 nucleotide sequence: TGCGCCAGCAGCCAAGCTCAGGGGGTGATCGGGGAGCTGTTTTTT.

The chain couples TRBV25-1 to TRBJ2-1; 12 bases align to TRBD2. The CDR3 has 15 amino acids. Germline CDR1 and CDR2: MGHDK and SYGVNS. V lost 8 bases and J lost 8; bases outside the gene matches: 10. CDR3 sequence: CASGTGTSGSYEQFF. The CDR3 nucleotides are TGTGCCAGCGGAACTGGGACTAGCGGGTCTTATGAGCAGTTCTTC.

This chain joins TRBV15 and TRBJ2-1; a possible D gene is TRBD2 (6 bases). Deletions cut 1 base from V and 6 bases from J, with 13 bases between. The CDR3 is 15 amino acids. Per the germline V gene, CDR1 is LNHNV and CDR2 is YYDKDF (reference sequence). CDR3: CATSRGTGTSNEQFF. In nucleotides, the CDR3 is TGTGCCACCAGCAGAGGGACCGGGACTTCCAATGAGCAGTTCTTC.

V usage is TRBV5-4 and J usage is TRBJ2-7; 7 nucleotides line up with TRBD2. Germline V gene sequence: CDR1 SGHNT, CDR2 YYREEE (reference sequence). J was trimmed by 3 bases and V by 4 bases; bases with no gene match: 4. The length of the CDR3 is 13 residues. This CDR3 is CASSHRTSYEQYF. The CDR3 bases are TGTGCCAGCAGCCATAGGACTAGCTACGAGCAGTACTTC.

The CDR3, as DNA: TGTGCCAGCAGTTCCGGACAGGGGGCAGGGGAGCTGTTTTTT. This sequence encodes CASSSGQGAGELFF. This chain links TRBV27 with TRBJ2-2, with TRBD1 matching 11 bases. The J segment lost 8 bases and the V segment lost 4 bases, leaving 3 bases of the junction unmatched. The CDR3 loop spans 14 amino acids. The germline CDR1 and CDR2 sequences are MNHEY and SMNVEV (reference sequence).

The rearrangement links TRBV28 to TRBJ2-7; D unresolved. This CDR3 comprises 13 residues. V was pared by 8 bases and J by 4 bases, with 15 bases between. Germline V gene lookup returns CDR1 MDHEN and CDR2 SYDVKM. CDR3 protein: CASGTPTAYEQYF. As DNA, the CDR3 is TGTGCCAGCGGTACCCCCACCGCGTACGAGCAGTACTTC.

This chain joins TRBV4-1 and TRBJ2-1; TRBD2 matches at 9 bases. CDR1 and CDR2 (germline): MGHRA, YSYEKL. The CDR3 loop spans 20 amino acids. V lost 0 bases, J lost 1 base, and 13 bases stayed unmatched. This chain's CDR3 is CASSQDFGGRALGSYNEQFF. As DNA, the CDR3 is TGCGCCAGCAGCCAAGATTTCGGCGGGAGGGCCCTGGGTTCCTACAATGAGCAGTTCTTC.

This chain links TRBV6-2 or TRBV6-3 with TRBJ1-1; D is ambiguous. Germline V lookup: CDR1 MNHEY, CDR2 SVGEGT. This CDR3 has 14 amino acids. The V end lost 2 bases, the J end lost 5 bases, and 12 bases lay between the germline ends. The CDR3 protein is CASSYNPGGTEAFF. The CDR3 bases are TGTGCCAGCAGTTACAACCCGGGAGGAACTGAAGCTTTCTTT.

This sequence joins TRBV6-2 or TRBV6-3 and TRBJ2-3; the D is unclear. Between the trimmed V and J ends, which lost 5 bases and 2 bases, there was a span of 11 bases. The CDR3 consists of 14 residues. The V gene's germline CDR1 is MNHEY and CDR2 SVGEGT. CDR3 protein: CASSPPPPTDTQYF. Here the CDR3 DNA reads TGTGCCAGCAGTCCACCACCCCCCACAGATACGCAGTATTTT.

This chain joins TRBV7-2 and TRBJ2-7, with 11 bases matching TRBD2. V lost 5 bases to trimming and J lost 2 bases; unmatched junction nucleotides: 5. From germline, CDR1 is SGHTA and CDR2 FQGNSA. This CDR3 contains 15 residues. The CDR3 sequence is CASSPRTSGPYEQYF. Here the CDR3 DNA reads TGTGCCAGCAGCCCTAGGACTAGCGGGCCCTACGAGCAGTACTTC. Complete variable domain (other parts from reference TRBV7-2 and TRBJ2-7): GAGVSQSPSNKVTEKGKDVELRCDPISGHTALYWYRQSLGQGLEFLIYFQGNSAPDKSGLPSDRFSAERTGGSVSTLTIQRTQQEDSAVYLCASSPRTSGPYEQYFGPGTRLTVT.

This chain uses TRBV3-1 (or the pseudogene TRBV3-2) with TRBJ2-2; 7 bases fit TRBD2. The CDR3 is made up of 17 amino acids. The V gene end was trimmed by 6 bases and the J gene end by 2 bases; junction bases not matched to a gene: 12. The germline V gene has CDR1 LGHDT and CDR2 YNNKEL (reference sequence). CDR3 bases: TGTGCCAGCAGAGGATGGGGAGGGCGGGGAAACACCGGGGAGCTGTTTTTT. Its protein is CASRGWGGRGNTGELFF.

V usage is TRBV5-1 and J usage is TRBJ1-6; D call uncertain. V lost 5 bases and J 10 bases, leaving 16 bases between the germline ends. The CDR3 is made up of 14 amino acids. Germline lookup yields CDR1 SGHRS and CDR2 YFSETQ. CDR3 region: CASRGGLTVSPLHF. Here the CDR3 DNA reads TGCGCCAGCAGAGGCGGACTCACCGTATCACCCCTCCACTTT.

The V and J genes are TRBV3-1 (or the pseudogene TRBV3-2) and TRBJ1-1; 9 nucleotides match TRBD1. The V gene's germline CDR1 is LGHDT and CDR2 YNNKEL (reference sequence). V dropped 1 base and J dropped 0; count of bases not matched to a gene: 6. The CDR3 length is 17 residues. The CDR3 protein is CASSQVWGQGMNTEAFF. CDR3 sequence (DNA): TGTGCCAGCAGCCAAGTCTGGGGACAGGGAATGAACACTGAAGCTTTCTTT.

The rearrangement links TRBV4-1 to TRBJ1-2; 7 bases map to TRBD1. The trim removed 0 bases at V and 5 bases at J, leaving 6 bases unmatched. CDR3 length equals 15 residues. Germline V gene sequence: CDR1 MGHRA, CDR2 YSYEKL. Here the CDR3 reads CASSQEGGQTYGYTF. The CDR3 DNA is TGCGCCAGCAGCCAAGAGGGGGGACAGACTTATGGCTACACCTTC.

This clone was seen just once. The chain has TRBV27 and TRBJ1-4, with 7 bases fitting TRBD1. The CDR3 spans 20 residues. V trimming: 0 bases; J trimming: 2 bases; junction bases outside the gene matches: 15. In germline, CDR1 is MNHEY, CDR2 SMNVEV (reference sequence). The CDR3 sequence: CASSLSLPTGQVGTNEKLFF. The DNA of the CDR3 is TGTGCCAGCAGTTTATCCCTGCCGACAGGGCAGGTCGGCACTAATGAAAAACTGTTTTTT.

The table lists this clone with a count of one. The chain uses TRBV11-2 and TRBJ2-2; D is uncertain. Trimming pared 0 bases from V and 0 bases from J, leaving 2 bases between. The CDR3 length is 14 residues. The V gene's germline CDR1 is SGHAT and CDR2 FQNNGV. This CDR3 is CASSLDTNTGELFF. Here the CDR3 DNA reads TGTGCCAGCAGCTTAGACACGAACACCGGGGAGCTGTTTTTT.

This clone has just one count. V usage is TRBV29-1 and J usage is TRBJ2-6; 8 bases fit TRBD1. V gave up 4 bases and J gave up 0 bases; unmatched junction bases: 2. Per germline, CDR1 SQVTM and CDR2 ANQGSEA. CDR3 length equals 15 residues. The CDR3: CSVGDRTSGANVLTF. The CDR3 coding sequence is TGCAGCGTTGGGGACAGGACCTCTGGGGCCAACGTCCTGACTTTC.

The CDR3 loop reads CAISESSGYYEQYF. CDR3 nucleotide sequence: TGTGCCATCAGTGAGTCCTCAGGGTACTACGAGCAGTACTTC. The chain combines TRBV10-3 with TRBJ2-7, with TRBD1 as a possible D gene (5 bases). CDR1 and CDR2 (germline): ENHRY, SYGVKD. The V end lost 0 bases, the J end lost 3 bases, and 9 bases lay between the germline ends. This CDR3 is 14 amino acids long.

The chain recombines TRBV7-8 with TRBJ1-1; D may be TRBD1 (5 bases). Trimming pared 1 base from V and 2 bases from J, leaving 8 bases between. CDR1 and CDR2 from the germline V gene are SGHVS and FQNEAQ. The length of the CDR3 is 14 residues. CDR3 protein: CASSLEGTNTEAFF. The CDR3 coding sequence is TGTGCCAGCAGCTTAGAGGGGACTAACACTGAAGCTTTCTTT.